This is a list of T cell receptor beta chains from one sample in a study of blood T cell repertoires in COVID-19. Generated by immunoSEQ multiplex PCR, the TCRdb table keeps only in-frame clones and is missing some. This table has 150,000 to 170,000 clones, about 85% appearing once. The specimen was peripheral blood. The receptors come from a man aged 55 to 70 with COVID-19, enrolled during active disease. CDR3s include the opening cysteine and the closing phenylalanine or tryptophan. Each record gives: D gene, J gene, V gene, clone size, CDR3 protein, CDR3 DNA. D genes are given only for firm matches. Not every row has a clone size; where given, it reads once, few, many or a size class.

D: TRBD1; J: TRBJ1-2; V: TRBV7-9; size: .; CDR3: CASRDKGTGDYGYTF; DNA: TGTGCCAGCAGAGATAAAGGGACAGGGGATTATGGCTACACCTTC
D: .; J: TRBJ1-2; V: TRBV3-1/TRBV3-2; size: once; CDR3: CASSQDSRVNYGYTF; DNA: TGTGCCAGCAGCCAAGACTCCAGGGTTAACTATGGCTACACCTTC
D: TRBD1; J: TRBJ1-2; V: TRBV18; size: .; CDR3: CASSPLGQGGNTF; DNA: TGTGCCAGCTCACCCCTGGGACAGGGTGGCAACACCTTC
D: .; J: TRBJ1-2; V: TRBV6-5; size: .; CDR3: CASRMDRNYGYTF; DNA: TGTGCCAGCAGAATGGACAGAAACTATGGCTACACCTTC
D: .; J: TRBJ2-2; V: TRBV4-2; size: few; CDR3: CASSQDLAKPAGELFF; DNA: TGTGCCAGCAGCCAAGATCTCGCGAAGCCGGCCGGGGAGCTGTTTTTT
D: TRBD1; J: TRBJ2-5; V: TRBV30; size: .; CDR3: CACSSGTARETQYF; DNA: TGTGCCTGCTCATCCGGGACAGCGAGGGAGACCCAGTACTTC
D: TRBD2; J: TRBJ2-1; V: TRBV30; size: .; CDR3: CAWSGDYHNEQFF; DNA: TGTGCCTGGAGTGGGGACTACCACAATGAGCAGTTCTTC
D: .; J: TRBJ1-3; V: TRBV12-2; size: .; CDR3: CASRLAAPSLGGCGNTIYF; DNA: TGTGCAAGTCGCTTAGCGGCGCCCTCTCTAGGGGGATGTGGAAACACCATATATTTT
D: .; J: TRBJ1-6; V: TRBV28; size: .; CDR3: CASRSAAGIGYSPLHF; DNA: TGTGCCAGCAGGTCCGCCGCAGGGATTGGTTATTCACCCCTCCACTTT
D: .; J: TRBJ2-1; V: TRBV4-3; size: .; CDR3: CASSQGGNSRYNEQFF; DNA: TGCGCCAGCAGCCAAGGCGGGAACTCCCGCTACAATGAGCAGTTCTTC